This is a list of T cell receptor beta chains from one sample in a study of T cells after yellow fever vaccination. TCRdb recomputed calls from the 5' RACE reads with MiXCR, one row per CDR3 protein. The sample holds some 120,000 distinct CDR3 sequences, about 15% seen once. The sequencing used CD8+ T cells sorted from PBMCs, collected 5 days after the yellow fever booster vaccination. These receptors were collected from a man between 18 and 35 years old who received the YFV17D yellow fever vaccine. Both conserved end residues are part of each CDR3. Each record gives: clone size, V gene, J gene, D gene, CDR3 protein, CDR3 DNA. A D gene is named only where the DNA matches it firmly. Rows give clone size only sometimes, using once, few, many, or a class for an expanded clone.

abundance: .; v_gene: TRBV4-3; j_gene: TRBJ1-3; d_gene: .; CDR3aa: CASSQSRQYSGNTIYF; CDR3nt: TGCGCCAGCAGCCAATCGCGACAGTACTCTGGAAACACCATATATTTT
abundance: few; v_gene: TRBV9; j_gene: TRBJ2-3; d_gene: .; CDR3aa: CASSVGGGSSTDTQYF; CDR3nt: TGTGCCAGCAGCGTAGGTGGGGGATCTAGCACAGATACGCAGTATTTT
abundance: .; v_gene: TRBV3-1; j_gene: TRBJ2-5; d_gene: .; CDR3aa: CASRPTTLQETQYF; CDR3nt: TGTGCCAGCAGACCTACAACACTCCAAGAGACCCAGTACTTC
abundance: .; v_gene: TRBV6-2/TRBV6-3; j_gene: TRBJ2-1; d_gene: TRBD2; CDR3aa: CASSYGGGAFNEQFF; CDR3nt: TGTGCCAGCAGTTATGGCGGGGGGGCCTTTAATGAGCAGTTCTTC
abundance: .; v_gene: TRBV18; j_gene: TRBJ2-2; d_gene: .; CDR3aa: CASSPPISGELFF; CDR3nt: TGTGCCAGCTCACCACCGATCAGCGGGGAGCTGTTTTTT
abundance: .; v_gene: TRBV10-3; j_gene: TRBJ2-7; d_gene: .; CDR3aa: CAISESQYEQYF; CDR3nt: TGTGCCATCAGTGAGTCACAGTACGAGCAGTACTTC
abundance: few; v_gene: TRBV4-1; j_gene: TRBJ2-6; d_gene: .; CDR3aa: CASSQEGSKAGANVLTF; CDR3nt: TGCGCCAGCAGCCAAGAAGGGAGTAAGGCTGGGGCCAACGTCCTGACTTTC
abundance: .; v_gene: TRBV28; j_gene: TRBJ1-2; d_gene: .; CDR3aa: CASSPSVGGWGYTF; CDR3nt: TGTGCCAGCAGTCCATCGGTGGGTGGTTGGGGCTACACCTTC
abundance: many; v_gene: TRBV7-8; j_gene: TRBJ2-5; d_gene: TRBD2; CDR3aa: CASSLQRGGRETQYF; CDR3nt: TGTGCCAGCAGCTTACAGCGGGGGGGCCGAGAGACCCAGTACTTC
abundance: many; v_gene: TRBV29-1; j_gene: TRBJ1-1; d_gene: .; CDR3aa: CSVDVRNTEAFF; CDR3nt: TGCAGCGTTGACGTGAGGAACACTGAAGCTTTCTTT
abundance: .; v_gene: TRBV5-4; j_gene: TRBJ2-3; d_gene: TRBD2; CDR3aa: CASSWVAGSGSTDTQYF; CDR3nt: TGTGCCAGCAGCTGGGTAGCGGGGTCCGGAAGCACAGATACGCAGTATTTT
abundance: .; v_gene: TRBV9; j_gene: TRBJ2-3; d_gene: TRBD2; CDR3aa: CASNEAGGLADTQYF; CDR3nt: TGTGCCAGCAACGAAGCGGGGGGGCTTGCAGATACGCAGTATTTT
abundance: many; v_gene: TRBV7-6; j_gene: TRBJ2-2; d_gene: .; CDR3aa: CASSLATGPAGELFF; CDR3nt: TGTGCCAGCAGCTTAGCTACAGGGCCCGCCGGGGAGCTGTTTTTT
abundance: few; v_gene: TRBV29-1; j_gene: TRBJ2-3; d_gene: .; CDR3aa: CSVLITDTQYF; CDR3nt: TGCAGCGTTCTGATCACAGATACGCAGTATTTT